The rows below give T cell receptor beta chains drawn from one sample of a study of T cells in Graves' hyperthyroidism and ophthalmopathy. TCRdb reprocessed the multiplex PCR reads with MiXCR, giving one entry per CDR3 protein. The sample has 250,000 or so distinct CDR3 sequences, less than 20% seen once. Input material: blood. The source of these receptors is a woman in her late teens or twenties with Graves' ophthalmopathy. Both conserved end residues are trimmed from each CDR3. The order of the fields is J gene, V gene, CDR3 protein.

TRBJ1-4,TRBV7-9,ASSLGDSLMRYEKLF
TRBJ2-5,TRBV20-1,SAREGGETQY
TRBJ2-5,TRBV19,ASSIDAGQGIRQETQY
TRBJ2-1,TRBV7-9,ASSFTGGVGYNEQF
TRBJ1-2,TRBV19,ASSAGDRVGYT
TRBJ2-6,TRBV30,AWSFRGTGTSGANVLT
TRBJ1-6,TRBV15,ATSRDQTSGSFERY
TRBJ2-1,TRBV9,ASSVEGVRHNEQF
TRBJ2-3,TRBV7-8,ASSLSGGGGSDTQY
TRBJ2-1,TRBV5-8,ASSLPTSGMWNEQF
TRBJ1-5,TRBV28,ASSLEWVINQPQH
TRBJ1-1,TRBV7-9,ASSLAGSIEAF
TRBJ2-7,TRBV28,ASNPTVRTSGGVGEQY
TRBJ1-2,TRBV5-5,ASSLDRVDGYT
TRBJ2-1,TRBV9,ASSVGPGGAGSYNEQF
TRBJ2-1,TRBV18,ASSLPLLAGGPYNEQF
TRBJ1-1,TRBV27,ASSERGMNTEAF
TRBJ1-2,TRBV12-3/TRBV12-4,ASSLVDGANYGYT
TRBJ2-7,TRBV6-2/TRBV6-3,ASSSWDRGFYEQY
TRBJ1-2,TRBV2,ASRSGFQWYGYT
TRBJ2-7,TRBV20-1,SAPKRQGPNEQY
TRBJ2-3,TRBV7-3,ASSLFPGTDTQY
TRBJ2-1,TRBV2,AGHGVGGGNEQF
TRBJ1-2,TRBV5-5,ASRRQGPYGYT